A selection of T cell receptor beta chains follows, all from one sample in a study of blood T cell repertoires in COVID-19. Libraries were prepared by immunoSEQ multiplex PCR; TCRdb keeps only in-frame clonotypes and omits some of them. The repertoire consists of fewer than 150,000 clones, with 84% occurring once and the leading ten covering around 8%. The material sequenced was peripheral blood. These receptor sequences come from a human donor in a cohort sampled during active COVID-19. Both conserved end residues are part of each CDR3. Each record gives: V gene, D gene, clone size, J gene, CDR3 DNA, CDR3 protein. A D gene is named only where the DNA matches it firmly. Where a row states a size, it is once, few, many or the class of an expanded clone; other rows omit it.

>TRBV5-1|TRBD2|-|TRBJ2-1
TGCGCCAGCAGCTTCAGAGCGGGGGACAATGAGCAGTTCTTC
CASSFRAGDNEQFF
>TRBV2|TRBD1|-|TRBJ1-1
TGTGCCAGCAGCAGACAGGGGAACACTGAAGCTTTCTTT
CASSRQGNTEAFF
>TRBV7-9|TRBD1|-|TRBJ2-7
TGTGCCAGCAGCTTGCAAGGGGGCTCTCCAGGGGGGCAGTACTTC
CASSLQGGSPGGQYF
>TRBV28|-|-|TRBJ2-7
TGTGCCAGCAGTTTAGCCGGGGGTTACTACGAGCAGTACTTC
CASSLAGGYYEQYF
>TRBV11-2|TRBD1|-|TRBJ2-2
TGTGCCAGCAGCACACGACAGGGCCGGGACACCGGGGAGCTGTTTTTT
CASSTRQGRDTGELFF
>TRBV18|TRBD2|-|TRBJ2-5
TGTGCCAGCTCACCAACTAGCGGGGGGTTAGAGACCCAGTACTTC
CASSPTSGGLETQYF
>TRBV11-3|TRBD1|once|TRBJ2-7
TGTGCCAGCAGTAACCGACAGGGCTACGAGCAGTACTTC
CASSNRQGYEQYF
>TRBV12-3/TRBV12-4|TRBD1|-|TRBJ2-5
TGTGCCAGCACCTGGACAGGGAAAGAGACCCAGTACTTC
CASTWTGKETQYF
>TRBV2|-|once|TRBJ2-3
TGTGCCAGCAGGGGCAGGGCCATGGGGACAGATACGCAGTATTTT
CASRGRAMGTDTQYF
>TRBV18|TRBD1|once|TRBJ1-1
TGTGCCAGCTCACCGTCGGGGACAGGGGTCGGGGTCACTGAAGCTTTCTTT
CASSPSGTGVGVTEAFF
>TRBV4-2|-|-|TRBJ1-3
TGTGCCAGCAGCCAAGAGAGACAGTCTGGAAACACCATATATTTT
CASSQERQSGNTIYF
>TRBV5-4|-|-|TRBJ2-1
TGTGCCAGCAGGACCCGGGGAAGCTCCTACAATGAGCAGTTCTTC
CASRTRGSSYNEQFF
>TRBV10-2|-|-|TRBJ2-5
TGCGCCAGCAGTGCCCCAGGGGGGGAGACCCAGTACTTC
CASSAPGGETQYF
>TRBV19|TRBD1|-|TRBJ1-2
TGTGCCAGTAGCGTGGACAGGGACGGTGGCTACACCTTC
CASSVDRDGGYTF
>TRBV29-1|-|-|TRBJ1-4
TGCAGCGTTTTGACAGGAGGTAATGAAAAACTGTTTTTT
CSVLTGGNEKLFF
>TRBV2|-|-|TRBJ1-1
TGTGCCAGCAGGCCTGGGTACGGGAAAATGAACACTGAAGCTTTCTTT
CASRPGYGKMNTEAFF
>TRBV15|-|-|TRBJ2-3
TGTGCCACCAGCTCCACCGGGCGGGGAGCTACTAGCACAGATACGCAGTATTTT
CATSSTGRGATSTDTQYF
>TRBV29-1|-|-|TRBJ2-1
TGCAGCGTCAACAAGCTAGACGAGCAGTTCTTC
CSVNKLDEQFF
>TRBV7-9|TRBD2|-|TRBJ2-3
TGTGCCAGCAGCTTAACGGGGGGGCCCACAGATACGCAGTATTTT
CASSLTGGPTDTQYF
>TRBV3-1/TRBV3-2|-|-|TRBJ2-1
TGTGCCAGCAGCCAAGATACGCCTGGCGGGCAGTTCTTC
CASSQDTPGGQFF
>TRBV5-1|-|few|TRBJ1-5
TGCGCCAGCAGCTTGGGCCAGGGTGATCAGCCCCAGCATTTT
CASSLGQGDQPQHF
>TRBV5-1|TRBD2|-|TRBJ2-1
TGCGCCAGCAGCTTGATCGAGCGGGGGGCCTACAATGAGCAGTTCTTC
CASSLIERGAYNEQFF
>TRBV5-1|-|-|TRBJ1-3
TGCGCCAGCAGCGGAGGGACTGGAAACACCATATATTTT
CASSGGTGNTIYF